This TCR beta chain comes out of a study of blood T cells in healthy people across ages. Study outcomes and limitations: Conclusively comparing naive with antigen-experienced cells was impossible with unsorted PBMCs. Diversity of TCR beta per million T cells declined in a roughly linear way with age.

As concerns this clonotype: Antigen unknown.

Primed by a sample-barcoded 5' primer and a J-beta primer mix, a second PCR proceeded for about 6 to 12 cycles. Using its own MiXCR run on the 5' RACE reads, TCRdb lists one record per CDR3 protein. This repertoire shows about 560,000 distinct CDR3 sequences, 27% found once; its top ten account for under 4.5%. Trimming stripped 5 bases from V and 1 base from J, with 14 bases between. Germline CDR1 reads SGHAT; CDR2 reads FQNNGV. The CDR3 contains 15 residues. These data were also filed under a second study, of T cells of mothers and their children. That study reports: Reads recorded for TCR beta CDR3 numbered over 9.5 million per mother and roughly 3 million per child. In both related and unrelated pairs, TCR recombination output is shaped similarly by thymic selection.

The clonotype originates from a boy aged 2 to 10 in good health. Material for sequencing was blood. The J gene is TRBJ1-1, the V gene TRBV11-2; D is unresolved. CDR3 region: CASSDRKVGNTEAFF. The DNA of the CDR3 is TGTGCCAGCAGCGATAGGAAGGTGGGGAACACTGAAGCTTTCTTT.